This TCR beta chain was sequenced in a study of T cell responses to AZD1222 COVID-19 vaccine. Study-wide results and limits: Spike-specific TCR breadth rose after two AZD1222 doses, and depth rose as well.

Notes on this clone: What it recognizes is unknown.

This CDR3 contains 15 residues. Germline values: CDR1 SEHNR, CDR2 FQNEAQ (reference sequence). V gave up 11 bases and J gave up 0 bases, with 19 bases separating them. The protocol was immunoSEQ multiplex PCR, while the TCRdb copy is restricted to in-frame clones and leaves out a portion. Among about 140,000 clones listed, 70% to 90% were seen once. This TCR was sampled from an adult in good health. The material was peripheral blood, obtained on day 0 of AZD1222 vaccination. The V gene is TRBV7-9, the J gene TRBJ1-1, with D possibly matching TRBD1 (6 bases). The CDR3 sequence: CAGETGRSMNTEAFF. The CDR3 DNA reads as TGTGCCGGTGAGACAGGCCGTTCCATGAACACTGAAGCTTTCTTT.